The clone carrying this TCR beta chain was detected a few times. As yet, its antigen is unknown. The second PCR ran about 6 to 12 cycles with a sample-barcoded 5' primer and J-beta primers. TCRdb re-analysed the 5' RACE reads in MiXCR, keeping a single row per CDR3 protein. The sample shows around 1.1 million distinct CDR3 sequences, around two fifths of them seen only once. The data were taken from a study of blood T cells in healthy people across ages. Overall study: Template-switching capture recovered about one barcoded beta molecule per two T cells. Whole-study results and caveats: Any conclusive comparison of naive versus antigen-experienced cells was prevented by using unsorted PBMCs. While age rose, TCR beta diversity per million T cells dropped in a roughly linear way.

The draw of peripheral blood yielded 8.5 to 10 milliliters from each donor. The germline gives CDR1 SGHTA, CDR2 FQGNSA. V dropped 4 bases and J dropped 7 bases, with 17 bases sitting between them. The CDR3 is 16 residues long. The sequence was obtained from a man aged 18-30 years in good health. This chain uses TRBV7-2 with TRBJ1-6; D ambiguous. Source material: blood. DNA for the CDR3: TGTGCCAGCAGCTCTGGGGTGGACTATTCGAATTCACCCCTCCACTTT. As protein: CASSSGVDYSNSPLHF.